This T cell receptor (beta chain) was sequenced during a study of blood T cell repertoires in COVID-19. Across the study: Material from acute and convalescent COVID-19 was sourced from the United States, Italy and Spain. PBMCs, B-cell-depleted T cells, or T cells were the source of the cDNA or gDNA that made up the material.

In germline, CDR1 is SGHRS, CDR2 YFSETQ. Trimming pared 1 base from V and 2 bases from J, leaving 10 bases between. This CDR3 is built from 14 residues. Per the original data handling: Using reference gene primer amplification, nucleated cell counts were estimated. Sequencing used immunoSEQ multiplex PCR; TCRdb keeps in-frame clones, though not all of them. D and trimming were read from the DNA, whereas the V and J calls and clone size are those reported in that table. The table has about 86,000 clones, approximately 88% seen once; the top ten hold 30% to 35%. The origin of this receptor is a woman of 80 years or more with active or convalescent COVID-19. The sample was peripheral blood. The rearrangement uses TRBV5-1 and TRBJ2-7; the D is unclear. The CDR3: CASSLMAPTYEQYF. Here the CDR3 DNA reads TGCGCCAGCAGCTTGATGGCACCCACCTACGAGCAGTACTTC.